A single sample is the source of the 27 T cell receptor beta chains below, sequenced in a study of blood T cells in healthy people across ages. The use of a sample-barcoded 5' primer and a J-beta primer mix characterized a second PCR of roughly 6 to 12 cycles. MiXCR, applied by TCRdb to the 5' RACE reads, yields one record per CDR3 protein. The table has 730,000 or so distinct CDR3 sequences, 40% to 45% seen once. The sample was blood. These receptors came from a woman aged 60 to 75 in good health.

CDR3 nucleotide sequence: TGTGCCACCAACTCCGGGCCGACGGGGTTCTTC. Translated, it gives CATNSGPTGFF. The J gene is TRBJ2-1, the V gene TRBV28; D call uncertain. Per the germline V gene, CDR1 is MDHEN and CDR2 is SYDVKM. The CDR3 is made up of 11 amino acids. V lost 10 bases and J lost 15, with 19 bases in between.

A few counts support this clonotype. This chain links TRBV6-2 or TRBV6-3 with TRBJ2-7; possible D gene TRBD2, 6 bases. The CDR3 covers 14 residues. V lost 6 bases and J lost 6, with 18 bases in between. Germline V gene lookup returns CDR1 MNHEY and CDR2 SVGEGT. The CDR3 reads CASRRTIFPTEQYF. The CDR3 region has the DNA TGTGCCAGCAGACGGACTATTTTTCCTACCGAGCAGTACTTC.

As to this clonotype: Given a much more abundant clone one base away, this may be a read error. V is TRBV13 and J is TRBJ2-1, with 7 positions matching TRBD2. The CDR3 is 15 residues long. In germline, CDR1 is PRHDT, CDR2 FYEKMQ (reference sequence). The J segment lost 6 bases and the V segment lost 5 bases, leaving 10 bases of the junction unmatched. The CDR3 protein is CASSPRLAPGNEQFF. DNA for the CDR3: TGTGCCAGCAGCCCCCGACTAGCTCCGGGCAATGAGCAGTTCTTC. Based on the CDR3 plus reference TRBV13 and TRBJ2-1, the full variable domain is AAGVIQSPRHLIKEKRETATLKCYPIPRHDTVYWYQQGPGQDPQFLISFYEKMQSDKGSIPDRFSAQQFSDYHSELNMSSLELGDSALYFCASSPRLAPGNEQFFGPGTRLTVL.

The V gene is TRBV29-1, the J gene TRBJ2-7; D ambiguous. The CDR3 contains 9 residues. The germline V gene has CDR1 SQVTM and CDR2 ANQGSEA. Trimming removed 4 bases from V and 4 bases from J, with 2 bases in between. CDR3: CSVGYEQYF. CDR3 bases: TGCAGCGTTGGATACGAGCAGTACTTC.

The V and J genes are TRBV9 and TRBJ2-3; weak D call: TRBD2 (6 bases). The CDR3 is 21 residues long. Trimming cost V 6 bases and J 2 bases, with 34 bases left between them. Germline V gives CDR1 SGDLS, CDR2 YYNGEE. CDR3 sequence reads: CASTPWGSSSPGLGTTDTQYF. Here the CDR3 DNA reads TGTGCCAGCACCCCGTGGGGCAGCTCATCACCGGGACTTGGGACCACAGATACGCAGTATTTT.

The J gene is TRBJ1-5, the V gene TRBV7-2, with 8 bases fitting TRBD1. The CDR3 spans 15 residues. Trimming removed 5 bases from V and 3 bases from J; junction bases left unmatched: 6. In germline, CDR1 is SGHTA, CDR2 FQGNSA. The CDR3 protein is CASSPGQGHNQPQHF. CDR3 sequence (DNA): TGTGCCAGCAGCCCCGGACAGGGACACAATCAGCCCCAGCATTTT.

The sample holds a few counts of this clonotype. The rearrangement uses TRBV18 and TRBJ2-3; 9 positions match TRBD2. The CDR3 is made up of 16 amino acids. V shed 3 bases and J 0 bases; nucleotides not matched to a gene: 4. CDR1 and CDR2 (germline): KGHSH, LQKENI. Written as DNA, the CDR3 is TGTGCCAGCTCACCTAAGCGGGGGGTCAGCACAGATACGCAGTATTTT. Translated, it gives CASSPKRGVSTDTQYF.

As for this clonotype: One end of the junction is discordant with germline, which a read error may explain. V usage is TRBV4-3 and J usage is TRBJ1-4; weak D call: TRBD1 (5 bases). The CDR3 loop spans 14 amino acids. From germline, CDR1 is LGHNA and CDR2 YSLEER. The CDR3 loop reads CAGSQGRGAEKLFF. CDR3 DNA: TGCGCCGGCAGCCAAGGGAGAGGGGCTGAAAAACTGTTTTTT.

The CDR3 protein is CASSEDSYGYTF. Here the CDR3 DNA reads TGTGCCAGCAGTGAAGACAGCTATGGCTACACCTTC. This sequence joins TRBV2 and TRBJ1-2; no clear D gene. The germline V gene has CDR1 SNHLY and CDR2 FYNNEI. This CDR3 is 12 amino acids long. V was pared by 1 base and J by 4 bases, with 4 bases between.

This sequence joins TRBV10-3 and TRBJ1-1; no clear D gene. The CDR3 has 14 amino acids. V dropped 3 bases and J dropped 3 bases, with 11 bases sitting between them. Germline loops: CDR1 ENHRY, CDR2 SYGVKD. CDR3 sequence: CAISEGRRHTEAFF. In DNA form, the CDR3 reads TGTGCCATCAGTGAAGGTCGGCGGCACACTGAAGCTTTCTTT.

In this sample, this clonotype turned up a few times. The chain combines TRBV12-3 or TRBV12-4 with TRBJ2-7; D might be TRBD1 (6 bases). The V end was cut by 6 bases, the J end by 5 bases, with 14 bases between. CDR3 length equals 13 residues. CDR3 residues: CASRKQGVDEQYF. CDR3 bases: TGTGCCAGCAGAAAACAGGGTGTGGACGAGCAGTACTTC.

In DNA form, the CDR3 reads TGTGCCAGCAGCGTACGATCCGGAAGTGGGACTAGCGGAGGAATTGCGTACAATGAGCAGTTCTTC. It encodes CASSVRSGSGTSGGIAYNEQFF. The chain employs TRBV9 and TRBJ2-1; 11 bases line up with TRBD2. Looked up from germline, CDR1 is SGDLS and CDR2 is YYNGEE. J gave up 4 bases and V 1 base, and 22 bases lay outside the gene matches. This CDR3 has 22 amino acids.

This chain connects TRBV6-2 or TRBV6-3 to TRBJ2-7; D might be TRBD1 (5 bases). The CDR3 is 14 amino acids. Germline-derived CDR1 and CDR2 are MNHEY and SVGEGT. Between the trimmed V and J ends, which lost 4 bases and 1 base, there was a span of 11 bases. The CDR3 region has the DNA TGTGCCAGCAGTTCAACAGGATTTTCCTACGAGCAGTACTTC. This translates into CASSSTGFSYEQYF.

The gene calls are TRBV6-2 or TRBV6-3 and TRBJ2-7; TRBD2 is a possible D gene (5 bases). Germline-derived CDR1 and CDR2 are MNHEY and SVGEGT. The CDR3 is made up of 15 amino acids. The germline V and J ends were trimmed by 7 bases and 2 bases, with 18 bases remaining between them. CDR3 sequence: CASKVFSGKTYEQYF. In DNA form, the CDR3 reads TGTGCCAGCAAAGTGTTCAGCGGAAAGACCTACGAGCAGTACTTC.

The chain couples TRBV18 to TRBJ1-2, with D perhaps matching TRBD1 (5 bases). The CDR3 is 12 amino acids. V lost 8 bases, J lost 12 bases, and 19 bases lay in between. CDR1 is KGHSH, CDR2 LQKENI, per germline. The CDR3 loop reads CASHTLMGPNTF. The CDR3 nucleotides read TGTGCCAGCCACACCCTCATGGGGCCAAACACCTTC.

The chain couples TRBV6-1 to TRBJ1-5; D remains unclear. The CDR3 has 14 residues. Germline CDR1 is MNHNS and CDR2 is SASEGT. The V end was cut by 3 bases, the J end by 1 base, with 7 bases between. The CDR3 region is CASSEGNSNQPQHF. CDR3 DNA: TGTGCCAGCAGTGAGGGGAACAGCAATCAGCCCCAGCATTTT.

This clonotype occurred many times. The rearrangement uses TRBV10-3 and TRBJ1-5; D unresolved. This CDR3 has 12 amino acids. Germline-derived CDR1 and CDR2 are ENHRY and SYGVKD. V was trimmed by 8 bases and J by 3 bases, leaving 8 bases between them. The CDR3: CAIAEDNQPQHF. DNA for the CDR3: TGTGCCATCGCTGAGGACAATCAGCCCCAGCATTTT.

V gene TRBV12-3 or TRBV12-4 combines with J gene TRBJ2-5; 7 nucleotides match TRBD2. The ends lost 3 bases at V and 11 bases at J; junction bases unmatched: 12. The CDR3 totals 14 residues. The CDR3: CASSFAGDRGEQYF. The CDR3 DNA reads TGTGCCAGCAGTTTCGCGGGAGATCGGGGTGAGCAGTACTTC.

Details on this clonotype: A much larger clone differs from this one at a single base, so this may be a read error. V is TRBV29-1 and J is TRBJ2-7; D unclear. Germline CDR1 is SQVTM and CDR2 is ANQGSEA. The V gene lost 4 bases and the J gene lost 5 bases, with 6 bases spanning the gap. The CDR3 loop spans 10 amino acids. The CDR3 protein is CSVGSHEQYF. As DNA, the CDR3 is TGCAGCGTTGGGTCCCACGAGCAGTACTTC.

This clonotype was picked up a small number of times. V usage is TRBV7-9 and J usage is TRBJ2-1; TRBD2 matches 9 bases. This CDR3 spans 16 amino acids. Losses at the gene ends were 0 bases for V and 5 bases for J; bases not matched to a gene: 5. Looked up from germline, CDR1 is SEHNR and CDR2 is FQNEAQ (reference sequence). The CDR3 bases are TGTGCCAGCAGCTTAGCGAGGCGACTAGCGGACAATGAGCAGTTCTTC. Protein sequence: CASSLARRLADNEQFF. The entire variable domain, with the rest obtained from reference TRBV7-9 and TRBJ2-1, is as follows: DTGVSQNPRHKITKRGQNVTFRCDPISEHNRLYWYRQTLGQGPEFLTYFQNEAQLEKSRLLSDRFSAERPKGSFSTLEIQRTEQGDSAMYLCASSLARRLADNEQFFGPGTRLTVL.

V is TRBV7-2 and J is TRBJ2-1; unclear D gene. The CDR3 is made up of 16 amino acids. Trimming took off 5 bases at V and 7 bases at J, with 21 bases between the two ends. CDR1 and CDR2 (germline): SGHTA, FQGNSA. CDR3 sequence: CASSPSFRRISNEQFF. The CDR3, as DNA: TGTGCCAGCAGCCCCTCCTTCCGCCGGATATCGAATGAGCAGTTCTTC. Full variable domain (missing parts from reference TRBV7-2 and TRBJ2-1): GAGVSQSPSNKVTEKGKDVELRCDPISGHTALYWYRQSLGQGLEFLIYFQGNSAPDKSGLPSDRFSAERTGGSVSTLTIQRTQQEDSAVYLCASSPSFRRISNEQFFGPGTRLTVL.

This clonotype was detected a few times. The chain combines TRBV7-2 with TRBJ1-5; 7 bases agree with TRBD1. Losses at the gene ends were 5 bases for V and 10 bases for J; bases not matched to a gene: 2. The germline V gene encodes CDR1 SGHTA and CDR2 FQGNSA. The CDR3 sequence is 11 residues long. The CDR3 reads CASSLGGPQHF. In nucleotides, the CDR3 is TGTGCCAGCAGCCTAGGGGGCCCCCAGCATTTT.

This clonotype has a handful of counts. V gene TRBV29-1 combines with J gene TRBJ2-3; TRBD1 agrees at 8 bases. Losses at the gene ends were 6 bases for V and 8 bases for J; bases not matched to a gene: 16. This CDR3 contains 15 residues. Looked up from germline, CDR1 is SQVTM and CDR2 is ANQGSEA. For the CDR3, the DNA is TGCAGCGTGGGGACAGGAGGCCCCGGACAGGGTACGCAGTATTTT. Protein: CSVGTGGPGQGTQYF.

This clonotype was observed a few times. The gene calls are TRBV7-2 and TRBJ2-3; no reliable D call. The CDR3 loop spans 13 amino acids. Germline-derived CDR1 and CDR2 are SGHTA and FQGNSA. Trimming left V 1 base short and J 8 bases short, with 10 bases between. CDR3 in amino acids: CASSLEATRTQYF. In nucleotides, the CDR3 is TGTGCCAGCAGCTTAGAGGCTACCCGTACGCAGTATTTT.

V gene TRBV3-1 combines with J gene TRBJ2-4, with 8 bases fitting TRBD2. The V gene end was trimmed by 1 base and the J gene end by 0 bases; junction bases not matched to a gene: 11. The CDR3 runs 19 residues. Germline V gene sequence: CDR1 LGHDT, CDR2 YNNKEL (reference sequence). CDR3 coding DNA: TGTGCCAGCAGCCAAGTTCGAGCGGGAGAACTATCAGCCAAAAACATTCAGTACTTC. It codes for CASSQVRAGELSAKNIQYF.

This clonotype was observed a few times. The chain recombines TRBV29-1 with TRBJ2-4; D may be TRBD1 or TRBD2 (5 bases each). There are 15 residues in the CDR3. Trimming took 3 bases from V and 1 from J, leaving 13 bases between them. Per the germline V gene, CDR1 is SQVTM and CDR2 is ANQGSEA. The CDR3 DNA follows: TGCAGCGTTGAGGTCGATCGGGGCGCCAAAAACATTCAGTACTTC. It specifies CSVEVDRGAKNIQYF. Full variable domain (rest looked up from reference TRBV29-1 and TRBJ2-4): SAVISQKPSRDICQRGTSLTIQCQVDSQVTMMFWYRQQPGQSLTLIATANQGSEATYESGFVIDKFPISRPNLTFSTLTVSNMSPEDSSIYLCSVEVDRGAKNIQYFGAGTRLSVL.

There are a few counts of this clonotype. The gene calls are TRBV4-2 and TRBJ1-2, with 12 bases that match TRBD1. CDR1 is LGHNA, CDR2 YNFKEQ, per germline. Trimming removed 0 bases from V and 8 bases from J; junction bases left unmatched: 13. The CDR3 is 18 residues long. CDR3 nucleotides: TGTGCCAGCAGCCAAGATCCCCCGGGACAGGGGGCGCCGGGGGGCTACACCTTC. Translated: CASSQDPPGQGAPGGYTF.